This is a list of T cell receptor beta chains from one sample in a study of blood T cell repertoires in COVID-19. Profiled with immunoSEQ multiplex PCR; TCRdb holds only in-frame clones, not every one. In the table there are about 190,000 clones, 70% to 90% of which are singletons. Sequencing was done on a sample of peripheral blood. The receptors come from a woman in her thirties or forties who had recovered from COVID-19. The CDR3 runs from the conserved cysteine through the conserved F or W. Fields, in order: J gene, V gene, CDR3 protein.

>TRBJ1-1|TRBV27
CASSFLTRGTEAFF
>TRBJ1-1|TRBV7-3
CASSLRQGDDEAFF
>TRBJ1-4|TRBV30
CAWSDLGAETNEKLFF
>TRBJ2-6|TRBV3-1/TRBV3-2
CASSQMSSGANVLTF
>TRBJ1-5|TRBV19
CASRQTGTRGSNQPQHF
>TRBJ1-1|TRBV7-2
CASSPQGRRTEAFF
>TRBJ2-3|TRBV27
CASLSGRATDTQYF
>TRBJ2-5|TRBV28
CASSSGTVETQYF
>TRBJ2-7|TRBV7-9
CASSATGVEQYF
>TRBJ2-1|TRBV30
CACEREFRNEQFF
>TRBJ1-2|TRBV27
CASKVGSENYGYTF
>TRBJ1-2|TRBV4-1
CASSQDDGTGYGYTF
>TRBJ2-3|TRBV9
CASSVGLGMGTADTQYF
>TRBJ1-2|TRBV19
CASSYEGIGGYTF
>TRBJ2-1|TRBV3-1/TRBV3-2
CASSQGSGGGEQFF
>TRBJ2-7|TRBV7-2
CASSLFIGNVYEQYF
>TRBJ1-5|TRBV3-1/TRBV3-2
CASSQDPPGPPGGQPQHF
>TRBJ2-7|TRBV28
CASSPGVYEQYF
>TRBJ1-5|TRBV7-8
CASSPSGQPQHF
>TRBJ2-3|TRBV7-2
CASSTSSGPDTQYF
>TRBJ2-1|TRBV19
CASRVSGSSYNEQFF
>TRBJ2-6|TRBV3-1/TRBV3-2
CASSHARSSGANVLTF
>TRBJ2-2|TRBV4-3
CASSQDLRTSGVNTGELFF
>TRBJ1-5|TRBV27
CASATVINQPQHF
>TRBJ1-2|TRBV15
CATSREWQTNYGYTF
>TRBJ2-7|TRBV6-1
CASSEGPEDYEQYF
>TRBJ2-2|TRBV27
CASSLSTSGRFGELFF
>TRBJ2-1|TRBV11-2
CASSPRAGGFYNEQFF
>TRBJ2-4|TRBV5-1
CASRAGLAGGDIQYF
>TRBJ1-4|TRBV10-3
CAISEGSSNEKLFF
>TRBJ2-3|TRBV4-2
CASSQDRLALSTDTQYF
>TRBJ2-7|TRBV5-4
CASSSDPGQGREQYF
>TRBJ2-1|TRBV5-6
CASSQPTGYEQFF
>TRBJ2-2|TRBV12-5
CASGDRNTGELFF
>TRBJ2-7|TRBV2
CASRPTELSHYEQYF
>TRBJ2-7|TRBV29-1
CSVASGLAGYEQYF
>TRBJ2-7|TRBV30
CAWIRQDGSYEQYF
>TRBJ1-1|TRBV6-5
CASSRRALNTEAFF
>TRBJ1-5|TRBV6-2/TRBV6-3
CASSAGQWGNQPQHF
>TRBJ2-2|TRBV5-1
CASSSTGGSGELFF